These 9 T cell receptor beta chains originate from one sample sequenced in a study of regulatory T cells in long-lasting Graves disease. Relying on iRepertoire HTBI primers and Arm-PCR of CDR3 regions, the team built TCR beta libraries. One entry per CDR3 protein results from TCRdb running MiXCR on the multiplex PCR reads. This repertoire shows 600,000 to 800,000 distinct CDR3 sequences, about 32% found once; its top ten account for around 42%. Specified time point: persistent/refractory GD, antithyroid drugs over 5 years with positive TRAb. The TCR library was prepared using RNA isolated from PBMCs. This sample comprised peripheral blood mononuclear cells (PBMCs), obtained when the disease was refractory, from a patient treated with antithyroid drugs. The receptors shown here come from a female donor with Graves disease.

The V and J genes are TRBV7-9 and TRBJ2-5; the match to TRBD2 covers 11 bases. This CDR3 is 16 amino acids long. Trimming cost V 5 bases and J 5 bases; bases outside gene matches: 10. Germline V gene sequence: CDR1 SEHNR, CDR2 FQNEAQ (reference sequence). CDR3 DNA: TGTGCCAGCAGCCCTTTGTTAGCGGGAGGGTTGGAGACCCAGTACTTC. It specifies CASSPLLAGGLETQYF.

This clonotype was counted a few times. CDR3 nucleotides: TGTGCCAGCAGTTCCGGCAGGGGGTACACAGATACGCAGTATTTT. It is translated as CASSSGRGYTDTQYF. The chain employs TRBV28 and TRBJ2-3, with 7 bases identical to TRBD1. The J segment lost 2 bases and the V segment lost 4 bases, leaving 6 bases of the junction unmatched. The germline V gene encodes CDR1 MDHEN and CDR2 SYDVKM. CDR3 length: 15 residues.

About this clonotype itself: This may be a read error, as it is one base from a much larger clone. V is TRBV27 and J is TRBJ1-5; 8 positions match TRBD1. Germline-derived CDR1 and CDR2 are MNHEY and SMNVEV (reference sequence). The CDR3 extends over 14 amino acids. DNA for the CDR3: TGTGCCGGCAGTCCGACAGGGGCCAATCAGCCCCAGCATTTT. It specifies CAGSPTGANQPQHF.

The V and J genes are TRBV2 and TRBJ2-2, with D hard to call. V gave up 5 bases and J gave up 5 bases, with 9 bases separating them. The CDR3 is 13 amino acids. CDR1 and CDR2 from the germline V gene are SNHLY and FYNNEI. CDR3 protein: CASSQIITGELFF. The CDR3 DNA reads as TGTGCCAGCAGTCAAATTATTACCGGGGAGCTGTTTTTT.

The V and J genes are TRBV5-1 and TRBJ1-1, with 10 bases fitting TRBD1. With 4 bases clipped from V and 0 bases from J, the junction kept 15 bases outside the gene matches. The CDR3 runs to 19 residues. Germline CDR1 is SGHRS and CDR2 is YFSETQ. DNA of the CDR3: TGCGCCAGCAGCCAAAAATTTTTAGACAGGGGGCGCGTGAACACTGAAGCTTTCTTT. Residues: CASSQKFLDRGRVNTEAFF.

The chain couples TRBV3-1 to TRBJ2-3, with 7 bases fitting TRBD2. Germline CDR1 and CDR2: LGHDT and YNNKEL (reference sequence). J lost 2 bases, V lost 5 bases, and 7 bases had no gene match. This CDR3 contains 15 residues. CDR3 bases: TGTGCCAGCAGCTCCCCAAGCGGGAACACAGATACGCAGTATTTT. Its protein product is CASSSPSGNTDTQYF.

The count of this clonotype is one. The V and J genes are TRBV28 and TRBJ2-2; 7 bases agree with TRBD1. Germline-derived CDR1 and CDR2 are MDHEN and SYDVKM. V trimming: 3 bases; J trimming: 7 bases; junction bases outside the gene matches: 5. CDR3 size: 14 residues. The CDR3: CASSFSQGDGELFF. The DNA for the CDR3 is TGTGCCAGCAGTTTCAGTCAGGGGGACGGGGAGCTGTTTTTT.

The J gene is TRBJ1-1, the V gene TRBV25-1, with TRBD1 identical over 7 bases. The germline V gene has CDR1 MGHDK and CDR2 SYGVNS. CDR3 length equals 19 residues. The V gene end was trimmed by 4 bases and the J gene end by 3 bases; junction bases not matched to a gene: 20. The CDR3 region has the DNA TGTGCCAGCAGTGGCCCATCCCCGGACAGGATAACTGGGGACACTGAAGCTTTCTTT. As protein: CASSGPSPDRITGDTEAFF.

The chain combines TRBV19 with TRBJ1-6; D is undetermined. Germline lookup yields CDR1 LNHDA and CDR2 SQIVND (reference sequence). This CDR3 is built from 15 residues. V was cut by 3 bases and J by 0 bases, with 6 bases left in between. This CDR3 is CASSISSSYNSPLHF. CDR3 bases: TGTGCCAGTAGTATTAGCAGCTCCTATAATTCACCCCTCCACTTT.